This T cell receptor (beta chain) was recorded in a study of cytomegalovirus exposure and HLA in healthy donors. Notes on the study in general: Associated with cytomegalovirus, according to the listing, were some 180 TCR beta chains.

The PCR ran on 60 Vbeta and 13 Jbeta primers. TCRdb's table, derived via immunoSEQ multiplex PCR, lists solely in-frame clones and lacks some. The sample lists under 200,000 clones; roughly four fifths were seen once. Of note for this clone: Its antigen is unidentified.

Trimming removed 4 bases from V and 3 bases from J; junction bases left unmatched: 6. There are 15 residues in the CDR3. The V gene's germline CDR1 is MNHNS and CDR2 SASEGT. The rearrangement uses TRBV6-1 and TRBJ2-7; 10 bases align to TRBD1. Sequencing was performed on PBMCs. The sequence was collected from a man aged 25-45 years in good health and CMV-seronegative. CDR3 DNA: TGTGCCAGCAGTGCTCGCGGGACAGGGGACTACGAGCAGTACTTC. Translation: CASSARGTGDYEQYF.